This TCR beta chain appears in the sequencing data of a study of cytomegalovirus exposure and HLA in healthy donors. The primer mix had 60 Vbeta and 13 Jbeta primers. Sequenced by immunoSEQ multiplex PCR; TCRdb stores in-frame clones only, minus some. This sample yields about 130,000 clones, of which 80% are seen a single time; 5.3% belongs to the top ten. The study, taken as a whole, reports: Earlier analysis looked at TCR beta V segments, and most were productive about 90% or about 30% of the time. Later, an analysis found that common viral pathogens appeared to be linked with several of the most significant clusters. Sequencing probably produced one cluster of sequence variants that were highly shared.

Note on this clone: What it binds is not known.

Sequencing was carried out using PBMCs. The receptor's source is a man aged 25 to 45 in good health and CMV-seronegative.

The chain's CDR3 is CASTPGLVDTGELFF. CDR3 sequence (DNA): TGTGCCAGCACCCCGGGACTAGTCGACACCGGGGAGCTGTTTTTT. The chain links TRBV6-5 to TRBJ2-2, with TRBD2 matching over 8 bases. This CDR3 contains 15 residues. The J segment lost 3 bases and the V segment lost 7 bases, leaving 7 bases of the junction unmatched. From germline, CDR1 is MNHEY and CDR2 SVGAGI.